This is a list of T cell receptor beta chains from one sample in a study of blood T cell repertoires in COVID-19. Some clones are missing from TCRdb's copy, which holds only in-frame ones; the method was immunoSEQ multiplex PCR. The sample contains some 210,000 clones, 84% of which appear only once. The sequenced sample was peripheral blood. Receptor source: a woman between 50 and 59 years old with active or convalescent COVID-19. Each CDR3 is given with its conserved first and last residue. Each record gives: V gene, clone size, D gene, J gene, CDR3 protein, CDR3 DNA. A D gene is named only where the DNA matches it firmly. Expanded clones are given a class, and other clones once, few, many or no size at all.

>TRBV4-1|-|TRBD1|TRBJ1-5
CASRRQGGTGPISGNQPQHF
TGCGCCAGCCGCCGCCAAGGGGGGACAGGCCCTATATCGGGCAATCAGCCCCAGCATTTT
>TRBV7-9|-|TRBD1|TRBJ1-2
CASSRDRDSFGYTF
TGTGCCAGCAGCCGGGACAGGGACTCGTTTGGCTACACCTTC
>TRBV19|-|-|TRBJ2-1
CASSRGREQFF
TGTGCCAGTAGTAGGGGGCGTGAGCAGTTCTTC
>TRBV4-1|-|-|TRBJ2-2
CASSQVPGTNTGELFF
TGCGCCAGCAGCCAAGTACCGGGGACGAACACCGGGGAGCTGTTTTTT
>TRBV19|-|-|TRBJ2-1
CASSQGGEGNEQFF
TGTGCCAGTAGTCAAGGGGGAGAAGGTAATGAGCAGTTCTTC
>TRBV10-3|-|TRBD1|TRBJ1-1
CAIRPDRGTEAFF
TGTGCCATCAGACCGGACAGGGGCACTGAAGCTTTCTTT
>TRBV6-6|once|TRBD1|TRBJ1-5
CASSYGGQLNQPQHF
TGTGCCAGCAGTTACGGGGGACAGCTCAATCAGCCCCAGCATTTT
>TRBV4-1|once|-|TRBJ2-7
CASSPRSGVSYEQYF
TGCGCCAGCAGCCCCCGGAGCGGAGTCTCCTACGAGCAGTACTTC
>TRBV9|-|TRBD1|TRBJ2-5
CASSVGQGARETQYF
TGTGCCAGCAGCGTGGGGCAGGGGGCGCGAGAGACCCAGTACTTC
>TRBV18|-|TRBD1|TRBJ1-1
CASSTGQDTEAFF
TGTGCCAGCTCAACTGGACAGGACACTGAAGCTTTCTTT
>TRBV5-1|-|TRBD2|TRBJ2-3
CASSLYPLAGASSTDTQYF
TGCGCCAGCAGCCTCTACCCGCTAGCGGGGGCGTCTAGCACAGATACGCAGTATTTT
>TRBV2|-|-|TRBJ2-1
CASTWDKYNEQFF
TGTGCCAGCACCTGGGACAAGTACAATGAGCAGTTCTTC
>TRBV4-1|-|TRBD1|TRBJ2-2
CASSQASDRGRRGELFF
TGCGCCAGCAGCCAAGCCTCGGACAGGGGGCGGCGCGGGGAGCTGTTTTTT
>TRBV3-1/TRBV3-2|-|TRBD1|TRBJ2-3
CASSTLGGNTQYF
TGTGCCAGCAGCACCCTAGGGGGCAATACGCAGTATTTT
>TRBV7-9|few|-|TRBJ1-1
CASSPRDTLNTEAFF
TGTGCCAGCAGCCCCCGGGACACCCTGAACACTGAAGCTTTCTTT
>TRBV9|-|-|TRBJ2-1
CASSVNSLNEQFF
TGTGCCAGCAGCGTAAATAGCCTCAATGAGCAGTTCTTC
>TRBV5-4|-|TRBD2|TRBJ2-2
CASSPGTSGSGRTGELFF
TGTGCCAGCAGCCCCGGGACTAGCGGGAGCGGTAGGACCGGGGAGCTGTTTTTT
>TRBV5-1|-|-|TRBJ2-3
CASSLPLQGSTDTQYF
TGCGCCAGCAGCCTCCCGTTGCAGGGGAGCACAGATACGCAGTATTTT
>TRBV5-1|once|TRBD1|TRBJ1-2
CASSLASGQGVNYGYTF
TGCGCCAGCAGCTTGGCCTCCGGACAGGGGGTTAACTATGGCTACACCTTC
>TRBV24-1|-|TRBD1|TRBJ2-3
CATSQTGQGTTDTQYF
TGTGCCACCAGTCAAACGGGACAGGGTACAACAGATACGCAGTATTTT
>TRBV2|-|TRBD1|TRBJ1-4
CASSRDREKLFF
TGTGCCAGCAGTCGGGACAGGGAAAAACTGTTTTTT
>TRBV6-5|-|TRBD1|TRBJ1-6
CASRQGLSSDSPLHF
TGTGCCAGCAGACAGGGGCTGAGTTCGGATTCACCCCTCCACTTT
>TRBV27|-|TRBD2|TRBJ2-7
CASRTSGAYEQYF
TGTGCCAGCCGGACTAGCGGGGCCTACGAGCAGTACTTC
>TRBV5-5|-|TRBD1|TRBJ1-2
CASSSTGATNYGYTF
TGTGCCAGCAGCTCAACAGGGGCCACCAACTATGGCTACACCTTC
>TRBV12-3/TRBV12-4|-|TRBD1|TRBJ2-7
CASRDSYYEQYF
TGTGCCAGCCGGGACAGCTACTACGAGCAGTACTTC
>TRBV7-8|-|TRBD1|TRBJ1-5
CASSKGGTVNQPQHF
TGTGCCAGCAGCAAAGGGGGGACAGTCAATCAGCCCCAGCATTTT
>TRBV28|-|-|TRBJ1-5
CASRPGGGLQPQHF
TGTGCCAGCAGGCCTGGGGGGGGACTTCAGCCCCAGCATTTT
>TRBV6-5|-|TRBD1|TRBJ1-2
CASSYGGTGNYGYTF
TGTGCCAGCAGTTACGGGGGGACAGGGAACTATGGCTACACCTTC
>TRBV18|-|-|TRBJ1-5
CASSDIVDQPQHF
TGTGCCAGCTCAGATATAGTAGATCAGCCCCAGCATTTT
>TRBV28|-|-|TRBJ1-5
CASSRGSNQPQHF
TGTGCCAGCTCCCGGGGATCCAATCAGCCCCAGCATTTT
>TRBV24-1|-|TRBD2|TRBJ2-1
CATSDVSGAYNEQFF
TGTGCCACCAGTGATGTTAGCGGGGCCTACAATGAGCAGTTCTTC
>TRBV3-1/TRBV3-2|-|-|TRBJ1-5
CASSQGGGQPQHF
TGTGCCAGCAGCCAGGGGGGGGGCCAGCCCCAGCATTTT
>TRBV6-1|-|TRBD2|TRBJ2-6
CASSDSGRGSGANVLTF
TGTGCCAGCAGTGATAGCGGGAGAGGGTCTGGGGCCAACGTCCTGACTTTC
>TRBV18|-|TRBD1|TRBJ1-3
CASSPATGGGGNTIYF
TGTGCCAGCTCACCTGCTACAGGGGGTGGTGGAAACACCATATATTTT
>TRBV24-1|-|TRBD1|TRBJ2-2
CATSDLPGQGADGELFF
TGTGCCACCAGTGATTTACCGGGACAGGGGGCAGACGGGGAGCTGTTTTTT
>TRBV5-5|-|TRBD1|TRBJ2-3
CASSVNTGGTDTQYF
TGTGCCAGCAGCGTGAACACAGGGGGAACAGATACGCAGTATTTT
>TRBV19|-|TRBD1|TRBJ1-2
CASSFSGTGQYGYTF
TGTGCCAGTAGTTTCTCCGGGACAGGGCAATATGGCTACACCTTC
>TRBV7-3|-|TRBD2|TRBJ2-2
CASSLTLAGEPGELFF
TGTGCCAGCAGCTTAACTCTAGCGGGAGAGCCCGGGGAGCTGTTTTTT
>TRBV3-1/TRBV3-2|-|-|TRBJ2-1
CASSQFTGNEQFF
TGTGCCAGCAGCCAATTTACAGGGAATGAGCAGTTCTTC
>TRBV5-6|-|-|TRBJ2-2
CAGRRDIPDGGELFF
TGTGCCGGTCGAAGGGACATACCCGACGGAGGGGAGCTGTTTTTT
>TRBV5-4|-|-|TRBJ1-3
CASSPRQPSGNTIYF
TGTGCCAGCAGCCCTAGACAGCCCTCTGGAAACACCATATATTTT
>TRBV20-1|-|-|TRBJ1-5
CSASSSQDQPQHF
TGCAGTGCTAGTTCCTCACAGGATCAGCCCCAGCATTTT
>TRBV11-1|-|-|TRBJ1-6
CASRTSYNSPLHF
TGTGCCAGTCGGACATCATATAATTCACCCCTCCACTTT
>TRBV9|-|TRBD2|TRBJ2-7
CASSPGGGYEQYF
TGTGCCAGCAGCCCGGGAGGGGGCTACGAGCAGTACTTC
>TRBV2|-|TRBD1|TRBJ1-4
CASRTDRVDEKLFF
TGTGCCAGCAGGACGGACAGGGTGGATGAAAAACTGTTTTTT
>TRBV19|-|TRBD1|TRBJ1-5
CATTSTGRFHQPQHF
TGTGCCACCACCTCGACAGGGCGCTTCCATCAGCCCCAGCATTTT
>TRBV5-1|-|TRBD1|TRBJ1-5
CASSPEGQGGQPQHF
TGCGCCAGCAGCCCGGAGGGACAGGGAGGTCAGCCCCAGCATTTT
>TRBV29-1|-|TRBD1|TRBJ1-1
CSVGTGVAEAFF
TGCAGCGTGGGGACAGGGGTAGCTGAAGCTTTCTTT
>TRBV24-1|-|TRBD2|TRBJ2-5
CATGLAGVETQYF
TGTGCCACCGGGCTAGCGGGAGTGGAGACCCAGTACTTC
>TRBV6-1|-|-|TRBJ2-1
CASSDSSNEQFF
TGTGCCAGCAGTGATAGCTCCAATGAGCAGTTCTTC